The clone carrying this TCR beta chain has ten or more counts. The target antigen is unknown. This record comes from a study of T cell repertoires in cytomegalovirus infection. Overall study context: Public TCR beta signatures were indicative of both CMV infection and a matching HLA type.

Trimming stripped 0 bases from V and 6 bases from J, with 9 bases between. CDR3 size: 14 residues. From germline, CDR1 is SGHTA and CDR2 FQGNSA. General study points: In two of eight donors, the top clonotype was HLA-C-restricted CMV-specific. Summed public TCR beta family frequency identified CMV carriers bearing the relevant HLA.

A single record per CDR3 protein comes from TCRdb applying MiXCR to the reads. The table lists about 450,000 distinct CDR3 sequences, roughly a third of them singletons. The chain employs TRBV7-2 and TRBJ1-5; D is undetermined. Sequencing input: PBMCs. The source is a human donor in good health (CMV status not recorded). Some clones in this sample may be carry-over from other donors' samples. This chain's CDR3 is CASSLARSGQPQHF. The CDR3 DNA reads TGTGCCAGCAGCTTAGCTCGTTCCGGTCAGCCCCAGCATTTT.